Listed here are 11 T cell receptor beta chains from one sample, sequenced in a study of regulatory T cells in long-lasting Graves disease (dated by TCRdb to the early 2020s). Library generation was performed with multiplex PCR. The sequencer was an Illumina HiSeq 4000. CDR3 regions were amplified by Arm-PCR with iRepertoire HTBI primers to construct TCR beta libraries. The public reads were quality trimmed at Q25 with fastp and then assembled into clones with MiXCR by TCRdb, keeping productive beta chains. Each entry is one CDR3 protein sequence, shown with its most common DNA and genes. The sample table shows some 320,000 distinct CDR3 sequences, and 15% to 20% are seen once. Of the sample, more than 35% is held by the ten largest clones. The time point label here, explained by the study, means: newly diagnosed GD, antithyroid drugs for less than 3 months. For both TCR sequencing and RNA sequencing, RNA was extracted from PBMCs using TRIzol.

The sample consisted of peripheral blood mononuclear cells (PBMCs), taken at new diagnosis, from a patient treated with antithyroid drugs. These receptors were collected from a female donor with Graves disease.

This clonotype occurred many times. The chain combines TRBV20-1 with TRBJ2-7; D is undetermined. The germline CDR1 and CDR2 sequences are DFQATT and SNEGSKA (reference sequence). This CDR3 is built from 12 residues. The germline V and J ends were trimmed by 4 bases and 0 bases, with 7 bases remaining between them. The CDR3 sequence: CSAMGFSYEQYF. CDR3 nucleotide sequence: TGCAGTGCTATGGGCTTCTCCTACGAGCAGTACTTC.

The chain uses TRBV28 and TRBJ1-2; 9 bases line up with TRBD1. The J segment lost 7 bases and the V segment lost 5 bases, leaving 5 bases of the junction unmatched. The CDR3 contains 13 residues. CDR1 and CDR2 (germline): MDHEN, SYDVKM. Here the CDR3 reads CASSTGTGLGYTF. Written as DNA, the CDR3 is TGTGCCAGCAGTACCGGGACAGGGCTTGGCTACACCTTC.

This clonotype was counted at least ten times. The V and J genes are TRBV3-1 and TRBJ1-3; TRBD1 is a possible D gene (5 bases). There are 17 residues in the CDR3. Germline values: CDR1 LGHDT, CDR2 YNNKEL (reference sequence). The ends were cut back, 4 bases at V and 6 bases at J, with 22 bases in the middle. CDR3 nucleotides: TGTGCCAGCAGCCCTCAGACAGCCGGGGTCTTCGAAAACACCATATATTTT. Translating it yields CASSPQTAGVFENTIYF.

This clonotype has at least ten counts. The chain combines TRBV6-5 with TRBJ2-1; D not resolved. The CDR3 spans 17 residues. Germline loops: CDR1 MNHEY, CDR2 SVGAGI. Trimming took off 2 bases at V and 4 bases at J, with 18 bases between the two ends. CDR3: CASSYHSVGQFYNEQFF. Here the CDR3 DNA reads TGTGCCAGCAGTTACCACTCGGTCGGCCAATTTTACAATGAGCAGTTCTTC.

This chain joins TRBV11-2 and TRBJ1-1, with D unresolved. Germline V gives CDR1 SGHAT, CDR2 FQNNGV. There are 17 residues in the CDR3. V shed 5 bases and J shed 6 bases, with 25 bases lying between them. The CDR3 region has the DNA TGTGCCAGCAGCCCTCGTAATCTCAGGCGCCTAGTGGCTGAAGCTTTCTTT. Translating it yields CASSPRNLRRLVAEAFF.

This clonotype was recorded many times. This chain uses TRBV11-2 with TRBJ2-7; weak D call: TRBD2 (6 bases). The V gene's germline CDR1 is SGHAT and CDR2 FQNNGV. This CDR3 spans 14 amino acids. V lost 3 bases and J 4 bases, leaving 13 bases between the germline ends. The CDR3 bases are TGTGCCAGCAGCTTTGAATTGGGGGGTTACGAGCAGTACTTC. Its protein product is CASSFELGGYEQYF.

This clonotype was seen a few times. The rearrangement uses TRBV18 and TRBJ2-5; 7 bases align to TRBD1. Germline trimming cut 3 bases from V and 1 base from J; bases unmatched to any gene: 5. Germline CDR1 and CDR2: KGHSH and LQKENI. This CDR3 is 15 amino acids long. CDR3 DNA: TGTGCCAGCTCACCGGAACAGGGGACCCAAGAGACCCAGTACTTC. Translation gives CASSPEQGTQETQYF.

As concerns this clonotype: One end of the junction is discordant with germline, which a read error may explain. V gene TRBV7-9 combines with J gene TRBJ2-3; no clear D gene. TRBJ2-7 explains the end of the DNA better; the J call may be wrong. Germline-derived CDR1 and CDR2 are SEHNR and FQNEAQ (reference sequence). The CDR3 consists of 11 residues. CDR3: CVSTSVYEQYF. CDR3 bases: TGTGTCAGCACCTCAGTTTACGAGCAGTACTTC.

This clonotype has at least ten counts. The chain is built from TRBV7-2 and TRBJ2-2; D unclear. V lost 5 bases, J lost 2 bases, and 6 bases lay in between. The CDR3 runs 13 residues. Germline V gene data show CDR1 as SGHTA and CDR2 as FQGNSA. This chain's CDR3 is CASSQHNTGELFF. CDR3 DNA: TGTGCCAGCAGCCAACACAACACCGGGGAGCTGTTTTTT.

This clonotype was counted at least ten times. The chain uses TRBV12-3 or TRBV12-4 and TRBJ1-6; a possible D gene is TRBD1 (5 bases). CDR3 length: 14 amino acids. The V end was cut by 3 bases, the J end by 18 bases, with 21 bases between. CDR3 protein: CASSFAGGGPHAHF. CDR3 bases: TGTGCCAGCAGTTTCGCGGGGGGTGGACCCCACGCCCACTTT.

This clonotype was observed at least ten times. The chain joins TRBV27 to TRBJ2-2, with 7 bases aligning to TRBD2. The trim removed 5 bases at V and 6 bases at J, leaving 15 bases unmatched. Germline V gives CDR1 MNHEY, CDR2 SMNVEV (reference sequence). This CDR3 comprises 17 residues. CDR3 sequence (DNA): TGTGCCAGCAGTCCCTTTCTGTCAGGCGGGAGCTCCGGGGAGCTGTTTTTT. The encoded protein is CASSPFLSGGSSGELFF.